The clone carrying this T cell receptor beta chain was observed a few times. Its antigen remains unknown. These data are taken from a study of T cell repertoires in cytomegalovirus infection. Study information: An indication of both CMV infection and matching HLA type came from public TCR beta signatures.

Regarding the study as a whole: HLA-C-restricted TCR beta clonotypes specific for CMV led the ex vivo response. Carriers of CMV and the relevant HLA type were discriminated by public TCR beta frequency.

V lost 5 bases and J lost 4, with 15 bases in between. Looked up from germline, CDR1 is SEHNR and CDR2 is FQNEAQ (reference sequence). This CDR3 region has 14 residues. Via MiXCR, TCRdb re-called the reads, giving one row per CDR3 protein. Counted here are a few hundred thousand distinct CDR3 sequences, about a sixth occurring once; the ten biggest clones make up about half. Material for sequencing was CD8+ T cells from PBMCs. This sequence joins TRBV7-9 and TRBJ2-7; no definite D call. The receptor was derived from a human donor in good health (CMV status not recorded). Some clones in this sample may be carry-over from other donors' samples. CDR3 in amino acids: CASSLPLLPYEQYF. The CDR3 DNA reads TGTGCCAGCAGCCTACCACTGCTCCCTTACGAGCAGTACTTC. The variable domain in full, completed from reference TRBV7-9 and TRBJ2-7, reads DTGVSQNPRHKITKRGQNVTFRCDPISEHNRLYWYRQTLGQGPEFLTYFQNEAQLEKSRLLSDRFSAERPKGSFSTLEIQRTEQGDSAMYLCASSLPLLPYEQYFGPGTRLTVT.